The entry below describes one T cell receptor beta chain. Its antigen is not known. Germline trimming cut 4 bases from V and 5 bases from J; bases unmatched to any gene: 7. CDR1 is KGHSY and CDR2 is FQNENV in the germline V gene. The CDR3 extends over 14 amino acids. This specimen comes from a study of OX40 agonist ivuxolimab in advanced cancers. About the study: Dose-escalation patients had hepatocellular carcinoma, melanoma, renal cell or head and neck cancer. A mean age of around 66 years, range roughly 20 to 80, was recorded, and approximately 79% were male.

Autoimmune disease history or systemic immunosuppression led to patient exclusion. Study-level findings and limits: Average numbers of expanded clones were greater in CD8+ T cells than in CD4+.

Data came from immunoSEQ multiplex PCR; TCRdb stores just in-frame clones and leaves some out. The sample gives over 9,000 clones, 79% of which show up once; about 40% is in the top ten. The chain uses TRBV16 and TRBJ2-5; 7 bases agree with TRBD1. Sequencing was performed on CD4+ or CD8+ T cells sorted from blood, taken in a trial of the OX40 agonist ivuxolimab. The receptor comes from an adult with an advanced solid tumor such as melanoma, head and neck, liver or kidney cancer. The CDR3 loop reads CASSPTRGRETQYF. The DNA for the CDR3 is TGTGCCAGCAGCCCTACGAGGGGGCGTGAGACCCAGTACTTC.